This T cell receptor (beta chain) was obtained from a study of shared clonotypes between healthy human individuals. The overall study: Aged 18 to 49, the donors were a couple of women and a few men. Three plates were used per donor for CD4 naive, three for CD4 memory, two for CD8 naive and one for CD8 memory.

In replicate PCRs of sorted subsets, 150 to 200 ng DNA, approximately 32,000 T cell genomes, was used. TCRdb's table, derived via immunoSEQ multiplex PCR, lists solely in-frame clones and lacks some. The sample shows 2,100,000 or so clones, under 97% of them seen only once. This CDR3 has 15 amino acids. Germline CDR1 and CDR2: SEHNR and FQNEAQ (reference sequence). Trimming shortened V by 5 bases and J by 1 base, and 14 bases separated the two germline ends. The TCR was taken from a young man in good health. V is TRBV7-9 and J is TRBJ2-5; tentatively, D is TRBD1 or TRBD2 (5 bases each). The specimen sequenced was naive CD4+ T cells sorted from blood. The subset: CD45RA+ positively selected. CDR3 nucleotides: TGTGCCAGCAGCCCGGGGCCGTACCCCCAAGAGACCCAGTACTTC. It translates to CASSPGPYPQETQYF.